Each of the 2 T cell receptor beta chains below was sequenced from the same sample in a study of identical twins listed by TCRdb under 2016. The library was obtained by 5' RACE. The run used an Illumina HiSeq 2000. The public reads were reprocessed in TCRdb via fastp at Q25 and MiXCR, keeping in-frame beta chains. Rows with one shared CDR3 protein collapse into an entry with the most common genes and DNA. This sample gives 750,000 to 950,000 distinct CDR3 sequences in total; more than 9% of them show up just once. Jointly, the top ten make up roughly 1.6% of the sample. The sample also formed part of further work on yellow fever vaccine responses in identical twins.

The sequenced material came from PBMCs. Receptors originate from a woman between 18 and 30 years old in good health.

This chain joins TRBV6-1 and TRBJ2-3; D assignment may be TRBD1 or TRBD2 (6 bases each). This CDR3 comprises 15 residues. The V gene lost 7 bases and the J gene lost 0 bases, with 14 bases spanning the gap. In germline, CDR1 is MNHNS, CDR2 SASEGT. CDR3 in DNA: TGTGCCAGCACCCCCGGGGGCATAAGCACAGATACGCAGTATTTT. Its translation: CASTPGGISTDTQYF.

This clonotype was found a few times. The V and J genes are TRBV27 and TRBJ2-7; D is unresolved. CDR3 length equals 14 residues. V lost 2 bases to trimming and J lost 2 bases, with 10 bases between them. Germline V lookup: CDR1 MNHEY, CDR2 SMNVEV (reference sequence). CDR3 amino acids: CASSLSPNTYEQYF. The CDR3 DNA reads as TGTGCCAGCAGTTTAAGCCCCAATACCTACGAGCAGTACTTC.